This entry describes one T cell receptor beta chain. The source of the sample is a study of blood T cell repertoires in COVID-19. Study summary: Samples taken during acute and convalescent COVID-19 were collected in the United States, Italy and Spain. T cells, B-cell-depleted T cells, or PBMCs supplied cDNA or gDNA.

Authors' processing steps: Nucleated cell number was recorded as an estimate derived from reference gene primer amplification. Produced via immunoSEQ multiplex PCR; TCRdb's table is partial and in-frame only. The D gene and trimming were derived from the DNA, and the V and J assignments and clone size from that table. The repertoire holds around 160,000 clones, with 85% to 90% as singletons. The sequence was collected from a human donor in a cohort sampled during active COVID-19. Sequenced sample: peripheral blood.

CDR3 in DNA: TGTGCCAGCAGTGAGAGGACTAGCGGGGACCACGAGCAGTACTTC. It translates to CASSERTSGDHEQYF. The genes are TRBV2 and TRBJ2-7, with 12 bases identical to TRBD2. The CDR3 is 15 amino acids. V gave up 3 bases and J gave up 5 bases; unmatched junction bases: 5. The germline V gene has CDR1 SNHLY and CDR2 FYNNEI. Full variable domain (remainder filled in from reference TRBV2 and TRBJ2-7): EPEVTQTPSHQVTQMGQEVILRCVPISNHLYFYWYRQILGQKVEFLVSFYNNEISEKSEIFDDQFSVERPDGSNFTLKIRSTKLEDSAMYFCASSERTSGDHEQYFGPGTRLTVT.